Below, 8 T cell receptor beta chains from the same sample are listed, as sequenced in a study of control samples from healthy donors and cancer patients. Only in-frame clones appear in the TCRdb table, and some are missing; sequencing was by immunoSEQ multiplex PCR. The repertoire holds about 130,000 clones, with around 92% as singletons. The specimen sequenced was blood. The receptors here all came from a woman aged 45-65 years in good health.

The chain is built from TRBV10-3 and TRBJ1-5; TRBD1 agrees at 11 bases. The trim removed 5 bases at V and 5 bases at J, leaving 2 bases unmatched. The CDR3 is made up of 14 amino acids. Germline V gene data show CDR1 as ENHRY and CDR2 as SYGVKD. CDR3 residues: CAISRTGGDQPQHF. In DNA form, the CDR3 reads TGTGCCATCAGTCGGACAGGGGGCGATCAGCCCCAGCATTTT.

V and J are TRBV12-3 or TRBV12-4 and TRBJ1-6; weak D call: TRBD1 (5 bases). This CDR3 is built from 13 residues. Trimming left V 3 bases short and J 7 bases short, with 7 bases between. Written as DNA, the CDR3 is TGTGCCAGCAGTTTCCAGGGCAATTCACCCCTCCACTTT. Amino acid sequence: CASSFQGNSPLHF.

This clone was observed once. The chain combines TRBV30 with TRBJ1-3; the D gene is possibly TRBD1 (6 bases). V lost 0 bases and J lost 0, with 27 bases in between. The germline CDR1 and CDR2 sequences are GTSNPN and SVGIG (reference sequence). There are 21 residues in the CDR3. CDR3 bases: TGTGCCTGGAGTGTATTTCCCCAGTCCAGTACAGGGAGCCGCTCTGGAAACACCATATATTTT. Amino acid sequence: CAWSVFPQSSTGSRSGNTIYF.

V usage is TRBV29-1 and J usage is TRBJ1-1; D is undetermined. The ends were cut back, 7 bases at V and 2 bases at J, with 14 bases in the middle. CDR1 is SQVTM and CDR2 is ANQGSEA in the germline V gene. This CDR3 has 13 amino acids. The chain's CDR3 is CSADKAGNTEAFF. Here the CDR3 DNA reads TGCAGCGCAGATAAGGCAGGCAACACTGAAGCTTTCTTT.

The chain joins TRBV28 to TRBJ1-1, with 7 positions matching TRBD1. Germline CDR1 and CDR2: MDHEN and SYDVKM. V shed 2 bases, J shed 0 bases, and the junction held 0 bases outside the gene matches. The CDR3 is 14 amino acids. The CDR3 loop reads CASSLGQVNTEAFF. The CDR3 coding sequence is TGTGCCAGCAGTTTAGGACAGGTGAACACTGAAGCTTTCTTT.

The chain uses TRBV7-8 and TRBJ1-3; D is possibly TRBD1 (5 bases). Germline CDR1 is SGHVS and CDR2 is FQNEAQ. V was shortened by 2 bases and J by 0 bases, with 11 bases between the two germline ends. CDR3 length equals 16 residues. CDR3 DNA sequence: TGTGCCAGCAGCTTAAGGGACGGGGTCTCTGGAAACACCATATATTTT. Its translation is CASSLRDGVSGNTIYF.

The CDR3: CASSAGQVGNTIYF. CDR3 sequence (DNA): TGTGCCAGCAGTGCGGGACAGGTTGGAAACACCATATATTTT. The J gene is TRBJ1-3, the V gene TRBV27; 8 bases line up with TRBD1. After removal of 5 bases from V and 3 bases from J, the junction contained 3 bases not matched to a gene. From germline, CDR1 is MNHEY and CDR2 SMNVEV (reference sequence). The CDR3 runs 14 residues.

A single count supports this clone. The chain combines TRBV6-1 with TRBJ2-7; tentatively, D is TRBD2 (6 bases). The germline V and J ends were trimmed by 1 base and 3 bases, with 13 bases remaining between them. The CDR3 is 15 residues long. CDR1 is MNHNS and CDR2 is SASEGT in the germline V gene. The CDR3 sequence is CASSEVWGGHYEQYF. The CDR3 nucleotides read TGTGCCAGCAGTGAAGTGTGGGGAGGACACTACGAGCAGTACTTC.